This entry lists 17 T cell receptor beta chains sequenced from one sample in a study of Tregs in tolerant kidney transplant recipients. Profiled with immunoSEQ multiplex PCR; TCRdb holds only in-frame clones, not every one. The table lists tens of thousands of clones, roughly 93% of them singletons. The starting material was CD4+ T cells from blood, obtained before the transplant. The origin of the receptors is a human donor who received a combined kidney and bone marrow transplant.

The CDR3 here is CASSLTGGFSGNQPQHF. The CDR3 nucleotides are TGTGCCAGTAGTCTGACAGGGGGATTTAGTGGCAATCAGCCCCAGCATTTT. The chain employs TRBV19 and TRBJ1-5; 9 positions match TRBD1. The CDR3 is 17 amino acids. The ends lost 5 bases at V and 2 bases at J; junction bases unmatched: 10. Germline V lookup: CDR1 LNHDA, CDR2 SQIVND (reference sequence).

V usage is TRBV21-1 and J usage is TRBJ2-7; no check of the table's D call, TRBD1, against the DNA was made. TRBV21-1 is a listed pseudogene. The CDR3 is 18 residues long. Here the CDR3 reads CASSVDWRQDTSTYEQYF. Here the CDR3 DNA reads TGTGCCAGCAGCGTAGATTGGCGACAAGATACCTCAACCTACGAGCAGTACTTC.

The rearrangement joins TRBV14 to TRBJ2-7; tentative D call: TRBD2 (5 bases). The CDR3 covers 13 residues. The germline V and J ends were trimmed by 3 bases and 6 bases, with 12 bases remaining between them. Germline values: CDR1 SGHDN, CDR2 FVKESK. In DNA form, the CDR3 reads TGTGCCAGCAGCCACGGAGGTCCGTCCGAGCAGTACTTC. It specifies CASSHGGPSEQYF.

This clone was found a few times. The chain has TRBV5-1 and TRBJ2-3, with 7 nucleotides matching TRBD2. The CDR3 loop spans 14 amino acids. With 6 bases clipped from V and 3 bases from J, the junction kept 7 bases outside the gene matches. Germline V gene sequence: CDR1 SGHRS, CDR2 YFSETQ. The CDR3 loop is CASNGASGTDTQYF. CDR3 sequence (DNA): TGCGCCAGCAATGGGGCTAGCGGTACAGATACGCAGTATTTT.

The CDR3 spells CASSASGGPGHEQFF. CDR3 nucleotide sequence: TGTGCCAGTTCAGCTAGCGGGGGGCCTGGGCATGAGCAGTTCTTC. The chain carries TRBV9 and TRBJ2-1; 11 bases fit TRBD2. After removal of 8 bases from V and 8 bases from J, the junction contained 12 bases not matched to a gene. The CDR3 totals 15 residues. Germline loops: CDR1 SGDLS, CDR2 YYNGEE.

This clone has only one observation. The V gene is TRBV7-3, the J gene TRBJ2-1; 9 bases agree with TRBD2. In germline, CDR1 is SGHTA, CDR2 FQGTGA. V shed 5 bases, J shed 7 bases, and the junction held 12 bases outside the gene matches. This CDR3 comprises 16 residues. The CDR3 reads CASSHRPAGGGNEQFF. CDR3 nucleotide sequence: TGTGCCAGCAGCCATCGGCCAGCGGGGGGCGGGAATGAGCAGTTCTTC. The entire variable domain, with the rest obtained from reference TRBV7-3 and TRBJ2-1, is as follows: GAGVSQTPSNKVTEKGKYVELRCDPISGHTALYWYRQSLGQGPEFLIYFQGTGAADDSGLPNDRFFAVRPEGSVSTLKIQRTERGDSAVYLCASSHRPAGGGNEQFFGPGTRLTVL.

The chain joins TRBV7-2 to TRBJ2-3, with 9 bases fitting TRBD2. V lost 5 bases to trimming and J lost 2 bases; unmatched junction nucleotides: 5. CDR1 and CDR2 (germline): SGHTA, FQGNSA. There are 15 residues in the CDR3. For the CDR3, the DNA is TGTGCCAGCAGCATGACTAGCGGAGACACAGATACGCAGTATTTT. It is translated as CASSMTSGDTDTQYF. Full variable domain (remainder filled in from reference TRBV7-2 and TRBJ2-3): GAGVSQSPSNKVTEKGKDVELRCDPISGHTALYWYRQSLGQGLEFLIYFQGNSAPDKSGLPSDRFSAERTGGSVSTLTIQRTQQEDSAVYLCASSMTSGDTDTQYFGPGTRLTVL.

The chain couples TRBV19 to TRBJ1-1, with D maybe TRBD1 (5 bases). Deletions cut 5 bases from V and 4 bases from J, with 8 bases between. CDR1 and CDR2 from the germline V gene are LNHDA and SQIVND (reference sequence). CDR3 size: 12 residues. The CDR3, as DNA: TGTGCCAGTAGTTCAGGGTCCACTGAAGCTTTCTTT. This codes for CASSSGSTEAFF.

The chain employs TRBV5-1 and TRBJ2-7; 9 positions match TRBD1. Germline V CDR1 and CDR2: SGHRS, YFSETQ. V lost 2 bases and J lost 2; bases outside the gene matches: 5. This CDR3 region has 15 residues. The CDR3 region has the DNA TGCGCCAGCAGCTTAGGGGGGACAGGGCCCTACGAGCAGTACTTC. It is translated as CASSLGGTGPYEQYF.

Details on this clone: The junction departs from germline at one end; a sequencing error may be responsible. Other DNA sequences from this sample encode an identical CDR3 as well. The chain uses TRBV6-1 and TRBJ1-6; TRBD1 matches 9 bases. This CDR3 spans 16 amino acids. Germline V gene sequence: CDR1 MNHNS, CDR2 SASEGT. In DNA, the CDR3 is TGTGCCAGCAGTGAAAGGACAGGGGTCCGTAATTCCCCCCTCCACTTT. It encodes CASSERTGVRNSPLHF.

The chain combines TRBV7-9 with TRBJ1-2, with D perhaps TRBD1 (5 bases). With 1 base removed from V and 8 bases from J, the gap between germline ends came to 17 bases. CDR1 and CDR2 from the germline V gene are SEHNR and FQNEAQ (reference sequence). The CDR3 extends over 15 amino acids. The CDR3 DNA reads TGTGCCAGCAGCTTAGGCACCACAGGCCTGGAGGGCTACACCTTC. It translates to CASSLGTTGLEGYTF.

The V and J genes are TRBV5-1 and TRBJ2-5; the D gene is possibly TRBD1 (6 bases). Germline-derived CDR1 and CDR2 are SGHRS and YFSETQ. Trimming took off 0 bases at V and 1 base at J, with 10 bases between the two ends. The CDR3 is 15 residues long. CDR3 sequence reads: CASSLAPRGQETQYF. The CDR3 DNA is TGCGCCAGCAGCTTGGCCCCCAGGGGCCAAGAGACCCAGTACTTC.

This clone was seen more than once but under ten times. The chain has TRBV19 and TRBJ2-5; possible D gene TRBD1, 6 bases. The CDR3 runs to 14 residues. V lost 5 bases, J lost 0 bases, and 10 bases lay in between. Looked up from germline, CDR1 is LNHDA and CDR2 is SQIVND (reference sequence). The chain's CDR3 is CASSSDRYQETQYF. In nucleotides, the CDR3 is TGTGCCAGTAGTTCCGACAGGTACCAAGAGACCCAGTACTTC. The full variable domain, with the rest looked up from reference TRBV19 and TRBJ2-5, is DGGITQSPKYLFRKEGQNVTLSCEQNLNHDAMYWYRQDPGQGLRLIYYSQIVNDFQKGDIAEGYSVSREKKESFPLTVTSAQKNPTAFYLCASSSDRYQETQYFGPGTRLLVL.

This chain joins TRBV21-1 and TRBJ2-6; the listed D gene, TRBD1, was not tested against the DNA. TRBV21-1 is labeled a pseudogene. CDR3 length equals 19 residues. In DNA form, the CDR3 reads TGTGCCAGCAGCAAAGAGGAGACAGGTCTCCTCACTGGGGCCAACGTCCTGACTTTC. Translating it yields CASSKEETGLLTGANVLTF.

Only one count was recorded for this clone. The same CDR3 arises from other DNA sequences in this sample as well. V usage is TRBV28 and J usage is TRBJ1-6; 11 bases align to TRBD1. J was trimmed by 8 bases and V by 6 bases; bases with no gene match: 3. The CDR3 is 14 amino acids. Germline assignment: CDR1 MDHEN and CDR2 SYDVKM. CDR3 nucleotides: TGTGCCAGCAGCGCGGACAGGGGGCATTCACCCCTCCACTTT. Its translation: CASSADRGHSPLHF.

This sequence joins TRBV29-1 and TRBJ2-3, with 9 nucleotides matching TRBD2. CDR1 and CDR2 (germline): SQVTM, ANQGSEA. This CDR3 spans 14 amino acids. Trimming removed 6 bases from V and 4 bases from J; junction bases left unmatched: 8. Written as DNA, the CDR3 is TGCAGCGTAGCGGGAGGAGGGGCAGCAGATACGCAGTATTTT. Translation: CSVAGGGAADTQYF.

This chain uses TRBV5-1 with TRBJ2-1; tentatively, D is TRBD2 (6 bases). V lost 3 bases to trimming and J lost 3 bases, with 10 bases between them. Looked up from germline, CDR1 is SGHRS and CDR2 is YFSETQ. The CDR3 covers 14 residues. The CDR3 sequence is CASSYSGNYNEQFF. CDR3 coding DNA: TGCGCCAGCAGCTATAGCGGAAACTACAATGAGCAGTTCTTC.